This TCR beta chain was captured by sequencing in a study of chemoradiotherapy in HPV16-positive cancers (dated by TCRdb to 2021 to 2024). Study-wide context: Candidate HPV-specific T-cell clones and common TCR motifs were defined through functional T-cell assays on cells from a couple of HPV16-positive patients. The study set out to ask whether T-cell immunity against the HPV oncoproteins E6 and E7 changes over the course of chemoradiotherapy and whether that immunity affects survival. The candidate HPV-specific TCRs and motifs were subsequently tracked in TCR repertoires obtained from roughly 85 patients with HPV-related cancers. The full study reports these points: Expansion of candidate HPV-specific clones and E7-related TCR motifs was observed in the tumor microenvironment during treatment, whereas no such expansion was observed for non-HPV-specific T cells. Only two HPV16-positive patients were used to derive the functional definition of HPV-specific T cells, and the survival association was reported for HPV16-positive patients. In HPV16-positive patients, expansion of HPV-responsive T cells during chemoradiotherapy was associated with improved recurrence-free survival.

Receptors were amplified or captured by the immunoSEQ multiplex PCR assay. TCRdb carries this immuneACCESS record with in-frame sequences only. Its versions omit some clonotypes, under half of them owing to an unresolved V gene in the studies checked, with the rest unexplained. This sample is represented by around 11,000 clones; roughly 65% of them were singletons. Around an eighth of the sample belongs to the ten largest clones. A note on this clone: This receptor's antigen is unknown. No much larger clone exists at a distance of one base, and base qualities are not known.

Because repertoires were sampled repeatedly during chemoradiotherapy, clonal expansion in the tumor microenvironment could be followed. CDR1 and CDR2 (GTSNPN, SVGIG) derive from the germline V gene (reference sequence). Trimming takes 0 bases off V and 2 bases off J; junction bases not matched to a gene: 4. From the cysteine up to the phenylalanine, the CDR3 has a length of 15 residues. The entry retains the CDR3 DNA only, 45 bases that are in frame from base 1. The sequence derives from a human donor with HPV-associated anogenital cancer. This chain joins TRBV30 to TRBJ2-7, and TRBD1 aligns with 10 junction nucleotides. The sample was gathered from a patient who underwent chemoradiotherapy. The CDR3 in this case is CAWSVGGTGAYEQYF. In nucleotides, the sequence is TGTGCCTGGAGTGTGGGGGGGACAGGGGCCTACGAGCAGTACTTC.